The T cell receptor beta chain under discussion was sequenced for a study of shared clonotypes between healthy human individuals. General study findings and limits: On the whole, naive subsets had larger estimated richness than memory subsets had.

The naive CD8 subset, CD45RO-negative cells positively selected for CCR7, excluded terminally differentiated effector memory CD45RA+ cells. As originally analysed: In the immunoSEQ data, sequences were junction-only and lacked quality scores, so filtering differed. The method was immunoSEQ multiplex PCR; TCRdb's version includes in-frame clones alone and lacks a portion of them. V and J calls and clone size are copied from that table; D and trimming were computed from the DNA. The sample carries about 2,200,000 clones, 90% to 95% recorded once. Note on this clone: What it binds is not known.

Germline V lookup: CDR1 SEHNR, CDR2 FQNEAQ (reference sequence). The CDR3 is 15 residues long. V gave up 5 bases and J gave up 6 bases, with 16 bases separating them. Input material: naive CD8+ T cells from PBMCs. The TCR originated in a man aged 18 to 29 in good health. Some clones in this sample may be carry-over from other donors' samples. This chain links TRBV7-9 with TRBJ1-4; D might be TRBD1 (6 bases). This CDR3 is CASSRSDRSDEKLFF. The CDR3 bases are TGTGCCAGCAGCCGCTCAGACAGGTCCGATGAAAAACTGTTTTTT.